The next 21 T cell receptor beta chains were all read from a single sample in a study of cytomegalovirus exposure and HLA in healthy donors. 13 Jbeta primers and 60 Vbeta primers were used for the PCR. Measured with immunoSEQ multiplex PCR; TCRdb has only the in-frame clones, and not every one. This sample has 70,000 to 90,000 clones, with approximately 70% found just once. The sequencing input was PBMCs. Receptor source: a man aged 35-49 years in good health and CMV-seropositive.

V gene TRBV5-4 combines with J gene TRBJ2-2, with TRBD1 matching 9 bases. Germline-derived CDR1 and CDR2 are SGHNT and YYREEE (reference sequence). The CDR3 length is 17 residues. J gave up 1 base and V 5 bases, and 9 bases lay outside the gene matches. In DNA, the CDR3 is TGTGCCAGCAGTCCCGCACTGGGACAGGGGAACACCGGGGAGCTGTTTTTT. Its translation: CASSPALGQGNTGELFF.

The rearrangement links TRBV27 to TRBJ2-1; TRBD1 matches 12 bases. The CDR3 length is 14 residues. The trim removed 5 bases at V and 8 bases at J, leaving 4 bases unmatched. CDR1 and CDR2 from the germline V gene are MNHEY and SMNVEV (reference sequence). The CDR3 DNA reads as TGTGCCAGCAGTGTGGGACAGGGGGCCCATGAGCAGTTCTTC. Translating gives CASSVGQGAHEQFF.

The CDR3 region is CASSSSASGGGDTQYF. In DNA, the CDR3 is TGTGCCAGCAGTTCCTCGGCTAGCGGGGGAGGGGATACGCAGTATTTT. J is TRBJ2-3 and V is TRBV28, with 10 bases aligning to TRBD2. Trimming cost V 4 bases and J 6 bases; bases outside gene matches: 10. Germline V gives CDR1 MDHEN, CDR2 SYDVKM. This CDR3 has 16 residues.

This chain connects TRBV7-8 to TRBJ1-4, with 7 positions matching TRBD1. CDR1 is SGHVS and CDR2 is FQNEAQ in the germline V gene. The CDR3 contains 14 residues. V was pared by 9 bases and J by 8 bases, with 12 bases of the junction left unmatched. CDR3 nucleotides: TGTGCCAGTACTGTCGCAGGGGGAATAGAAAAACTGTTTTTT. It encodes CASTVAGGIEKLFF. Looking up the rest from reference TRBV7-8 and TRBJ1-4 gives the full variable domain: GAGVSQSPRYKVAKRGQDVALRCDPISGHVSLFWYQQALGQGPEFLTYFQNEAQLDKSGLPSDRFFAERPEGSVSTLKIQRTQQEDSAVYLCASTVAGGIEKLFFGSGTQLSVL.

A note on this clone: The germline gene is not matched at one end of the junction; a read error may be the cause. V usage is TRBV29-1 and J usage is TRBJ2-3, with a tentative D call TRBD2 (5 bases). The CDR3 is made up of 13 amino acids. CDR1 SQVTM and CDR2 ANQGSEA come from the germline V gene. The CDR3 bases are TGCAGCGTTCGGGGTTCTAGCACAGATAGGCAGTATTTT. It specifies CSVRGSSTDRQYF.

The gene calls are TRBV15 and TRBJ2-7, with D perhaps matching TRBD1 (6 bases). This CDR3 has 14 amino acids. Per germline, CDR1 LNHNV and CDR2 YYDKDF (reference sequence). Deletions cut 4 bases from V and 2 bases from J, with 12 bases between. As DNA, the CDR3 is TGTGCCACCAGCACGTTGGGGGCACCCTACGAGCAGTACTTC. It translates to CATSTLGAPYEQYF.

The chain is built from TRBV4-1 and TRBJ2-5; 8 bases agree with TRBD1. V gave up 3 bases and J gave up 4 bases; unmatched junction bases: 7. Germline-derived CDR1 and CDR2 are MGHRA and YSYEKL. CDR3 length: 15 amino acids. CDR3 sequence (DNA): TGCGCCAGCAGCCAGCTACAGGGGGTCGGAGAGACCCAGTACTTC. This translates into CASSQLQGVGETQYF.

V and J are TRBV5-1 and TRBJ2-3; TRBD2 matches 13 bases. V dropped 4 bases and J dropped 5; count of bases not matched to a gene: 10. The germline CDR1 and CDR2 sequences are SGHRS and YFSETQ. This CDR3 spans 17 amino acids. The CDR3 loop reads CASSRTSGGGLIDTQYF. Written as DNA, the CDR3 is TGCGCCAGCAGCCGAACTAGCGGGGGGGGCCTAATAGATACGCAGTATTTT. The full variable domain, rest sourced from reference TRBV5-1 and TRBJ2-3, is KAGVTQTPRYLIKTRGQQVTLSCSPISGHRSVSWYQQTPGQGLQFLFEYFSETQRNKGNFPGRFSGRQFSNSRSEMNVSTLELGDSALYLCASSRTSGGGLIDTQYFGPGTRLTVL.

In DNA form, the CDR3 reads TGTGCCAGCAGCTTAATCGGGGAAGACTATGGCTACACCTTC. It yields the protein CASSLIGEDYGYTF. This chain links TRBV7-6 with TRBJ1-2; D not resolved. The CDR3 loop spans 14 amino acids. Trimming left V 2 bases short and J 3 bases short, with 10 bases between. The germline gives CDR1 SGHVS, CDR2 FNYEAQ.

This rearrangement joins TRBV7-9 to TRBJ1-3, with TRBD1 matching 7 bases. The V gene's germline CDR1 is SEHNR and CDR2 FQNEAQ (reference sequence). CDR3 length: 16 residues. V shed 3 bases and J 2 bases; nucleotides not matched to a gene: 7. Here the CDR3 reads CASSFPGGPTGNTIYF. DNA for the CDR3: TGTGCCAGCAGCTTCCCAGGGGGACCCACTGGAAACACCATATATTTT.

The chain recombines TRBV6-6 with TRBJ2-1, with D perhaps TRBD1 (5 bases). This CDR3 contains 15 residues. Trimming cost V 2 bases and J 5 bases, with 13 bases left between them. The germline V gene has CDR1 MNHNY and CDR2 SVGAGI (reference sequence). CDR3 sequence reads: CASSYNQGPHNEQFF. CDR3 nucleotides: TGTGCCAGCAGTTACAACCAGGGCCCCCACAATGAGCAGTTCTTC.

This chain links TRBV5-5 with TRBJ1-5; TRBD1 matches 9 bases. Germline values: CDR1 SGHKS, CDR2 YYEKEE (reference sequence). The CDR3 has 15 amino acids. V shed 0 bases and J 9 bases; nucleotides not matched to a gene: 7. This chain's CDR3 is CASSLGEGQGLPQHF. The CDR3 region has the DNA TGTGCCAGCAGCTTGGGAGAGGGACAGGGTCTGCCCCAGCATTTT.

The V gene is TRBV15, the J gene TRBJ2-7, with D possibly matching TRBD1 (5 bases). Trimming shortened V by 6 bases and J by 1 base, and 13 bases separated the two germline ends. The CDR3 has 14 amino acids. Germline CDR1 LNHNV, CDR2 YYDKDF (reference sequence). CDR3 bases: TGTGCCACCAGAGAATCATACAGGTCCTACGAGCAGTACTTC. Translating it yields CATRESYRSYEQYF.

The V call is TRBV2, the J call TRBJ1-5, with a tentative D call TRBD1 (6 bases). The ends were cut back, 3 bases at V and 7 bases at J, with 16 bases in the middle. This CDR3 contains 15 residues. CDR1 and CDR2 from the germline V gene are SNHLY and FYNNEI. CDR3 in amino acids: CASSESLGARQPQHF. The CDR3 region has the DNA TGTGCCAGCAGTGAGAGTTTGGGGGCGAGGCAGCCCCAGCATTTT.

V usage is TRBV2 and J usage is TRBJ1-2; D is unclear. Germline CDR1 SNHLY, CDR2 FYNNEI. Trimming took 1 base from V and 1 from J, leaving 4 bases between them. The CDR3 sequence is 13 residues long. Here the CDR3 DNA reads TGTGCCAGCAGTGAAGGCAGTAACTATGGCTACACCTTC. Amino acids: CASSEGSNYGYTF.

This chain joins TRBV2 and TRBJ1-4; the D gene is possibly TRBD1 (6 bases). The V and J ends lost 7 bases and 9 bases respectively, with 12 bases between them. The CDR3 covers 12 residues. Germline loops: CDR1 SNHLY, CDR2 FYNNEI. This CDR3 is CASKGDGQKLFF. The CDR3 DNA reads TGTGCCAGCAAGGGGGACGGGCAAAAACTGTTTTTT.

V is TRBV4-3 and J is TRBJ1-5; maybe TRBD1 (5 bases). Germline lookup yields CDR1 LGHNA and CDR2 YSLEER. V lost 1 base, J lost 7 bases, and 11 bases lay in between. This CDR3 region has 14 residues. The DNA for the CDR3 is TGCGCCAGCAGCCAAGCCGGGGGAGGACAGCCCCAGCATTTT. Its protein is CASSQAGGGQPQHF.

Only a few counts were recorded for this clone. J is TRBJ1-5 and V is TRBV30; 8 nucleotides match TRBD1. The CDR3 covers 15 residues. Germline-derived CDR1 and CDR2 are GTSNPN and SVGIG (reference sequence). Unmatched junction bases numbered 9, after V lost 5 bases and J lost 3 bases. The CDR3 sequence: CAWQGATGVNQPQHF. The CDR3 DNA follows: TGTGCCTGGCAAGGCGCGACAGGGGTCAATCAGCCCCAGCATTTT.

This rearrangement joins TRBV5-4 to TRBJ1-2, with D possibly matching TRBD1 (6 bases). The CDR3 covers 13 residues. The V and J ends lost 2 bases and 5 bases respectively, with 10 bases between them. Germline V gene sequence: CDR1 SGHNT, CDR2 YYREEE (reference sequence). The CDR3 DNA reads TGTGCCAGCAGCTTACAGGGAGGGTATGGCTACACCTTC. Translation: CASSLQGGYGYTF.

V gene TRBV28 combines with J gene TRBJ1-2, with D perhaps matching TRBD1 (6 bases). The CDR3 is 17 residues long. Looked up from germline, CDR1 is MDHEN and CDR2 is SYDVKM. Trimming removed 6 bases from V and 6 bases from J, with 26 bases in between. CDR3 residues: CASSPGSGALPHNGYTF. The CDR3 nucleotides read TGTGCCAGCAGCCCCGGCTCAGGGGCCCTCCCACATAATGGCTACACCTTC.

The J gene is TRBJ1-2, the V gene TRBV7-2; maybe TRBD1 (5 bases). Trimming pared 2 bases from V and 1 base from J, leaving 8 bases between. The CDR3 length is 14 residues. The V gene's germline CDR1 is SGHTA and CDR2 FQGNSA. The CDR3 nucleotides are TGTGCCAGCAGCTTATCAGGGTTTAACTATGGCTACACCTTC. Its translation: CASSLSGFNYGYTF.